Detailed here is one TCR beta chain. Original processing methods: Researchers report that nucleated cell counts were estimated from reference gene primer amplification. Sequencing was performed with immunoSEQ multiplex PCR; in TCRdb, only in-frame clones are kept and a portion is missing. V and J calls and clone size are given by that table; D and trimming were obtained from the DNA. The data show tens of thousands of clones, about 80% seen once. The data belong to a study of blood T cell repertoires in COVID-19. Background on the study: Both acute and convalescent COVID-19 samples were obtained from the United States, Italy and Spain. PBMCs, B-cell-depleted T cells, or T cells were the source of the cDNA or gDNA that made up the material.

The sample taken for sequencing was peripheral blood. The TCR was taken from a man aged 70-80 years with acute or convalescent COVID-19.

DNA for the CDR3: TGTGCCAGCAGTTCCCTACCGGGAATGCAGGGCTACACCTTC. Translation: CASSSLPGMQGYTF. V is TRBV28 and J is TRBJ1-2, with D unclear. Trimming removed 4 bases from V and 8 bases from J, with 17 bases in between. Germline V gene sequence: CDR1 MDHEN, CDR2 SYDVKM. The CDR3 consists of 14 residues.